This TCR beta chain came from a study of blood T cell repertoires in COVID-19. The overall study: Acute-phase and convalescent COVID-19 samples originated in the United States, Italy and Spain. Sources were T cells, B-cell-depleted T cells, or PBMCs; the material itself was cDNA or gDNA.

Study processing details: Reference gene primers were amplified, and this amplification served to estimate nucleated cell counts. The table came from immunoSEQ multiplex PCR; TCRdb's copy has only in-frame clones and leaves some out. That table supplies the V and J calls and clone size; D and trimming were determined from the DNA. The sample carries more than 30,000 clones, roughly nine tenths recorded once. Between the trimmed V and J ends, which lost 1 base and 2 bases, there was a span of 12 bases. In germline, CDR1 is SGHTA, CDR2 FQGNSA. This CDR3 is built from 16 residues. The chain employs TRBV7-2 and TRBJ1-3; D is unclear. Sequencing used peripheral blood. The clonotype was recovered from a woman at least 80 years old with active or convalescent COVID-19. The CDR3 loop is CASSLVHQRAGNTIYF. DNA for the CDR3: TGTGCCAGCAGCTTAGTCCACCAGAGGGCTGGAAACACCATATATTTT.